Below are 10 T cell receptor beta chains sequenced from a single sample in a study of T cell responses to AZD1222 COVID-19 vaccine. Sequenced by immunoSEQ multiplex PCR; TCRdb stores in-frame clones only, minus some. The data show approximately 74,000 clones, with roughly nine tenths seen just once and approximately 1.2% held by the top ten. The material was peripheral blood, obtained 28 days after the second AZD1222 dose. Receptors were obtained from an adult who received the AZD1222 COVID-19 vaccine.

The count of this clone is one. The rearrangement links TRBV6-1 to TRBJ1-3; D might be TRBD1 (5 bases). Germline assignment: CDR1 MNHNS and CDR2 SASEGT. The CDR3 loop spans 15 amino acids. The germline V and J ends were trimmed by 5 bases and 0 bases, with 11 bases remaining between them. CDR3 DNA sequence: TGTGCCAGCAGTCTGGGGCCTTCCTCTGGAAACACCATATATTTT. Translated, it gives CASSLGPSSGNTIYF.

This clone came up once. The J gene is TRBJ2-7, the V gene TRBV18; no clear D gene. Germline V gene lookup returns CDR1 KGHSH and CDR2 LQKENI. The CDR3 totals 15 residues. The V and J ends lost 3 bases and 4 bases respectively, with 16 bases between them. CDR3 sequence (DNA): TGTGCCAGCTCACCCGGGCTAGAAGGGTTGTACGAGCAGTACTTC. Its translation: CASSPGLEGLYEQYF.

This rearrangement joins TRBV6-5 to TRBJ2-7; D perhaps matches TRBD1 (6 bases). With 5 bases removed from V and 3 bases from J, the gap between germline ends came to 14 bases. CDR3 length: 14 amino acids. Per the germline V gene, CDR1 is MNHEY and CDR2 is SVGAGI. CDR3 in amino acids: CASSLGGKGYEQYF. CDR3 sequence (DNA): TGTGCCAGCAGTCTAGGGGGAAAGGGCTACGAGCAGTACTTC.

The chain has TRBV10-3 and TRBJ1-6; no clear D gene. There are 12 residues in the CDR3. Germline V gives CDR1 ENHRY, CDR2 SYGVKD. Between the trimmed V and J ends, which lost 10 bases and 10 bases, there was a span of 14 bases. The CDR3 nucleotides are TGTGCCACCAACGGGGTAGGCTCACCCCTCCACTTT. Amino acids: CATNGVGSPLHF.

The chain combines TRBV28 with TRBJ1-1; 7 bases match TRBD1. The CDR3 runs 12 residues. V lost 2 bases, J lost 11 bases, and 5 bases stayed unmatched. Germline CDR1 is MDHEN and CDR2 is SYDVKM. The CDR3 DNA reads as TGTGCCAGCAGTTTACACAGGGGTGGCGCTTTCTTT. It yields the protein CASSLHRGGAFF.

The CDR3 DNA follows: TGTGCCAGCAGTCAGGGGGGCGATACGCAGTATTTT. Amino acids: CASSQGGDTQYF. This rearrangement joins TRBV12-3 or TRBV12-4 to TRBJ2-3; D perhaps matches TRBD1 (7 bases). Trimming took 5 bases from V and 6 from J, leaving 9 bases between them. CDR3 length: 12 amino acids.

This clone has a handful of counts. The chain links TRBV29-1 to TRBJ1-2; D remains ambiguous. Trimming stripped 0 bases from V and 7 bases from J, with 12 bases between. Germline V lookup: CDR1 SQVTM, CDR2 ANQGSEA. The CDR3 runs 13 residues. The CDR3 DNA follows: TGCAGCGTTGAAGATCTTGTAGTTGGTGGCTACACCTTC. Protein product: CSVEDLVVGGYTF.

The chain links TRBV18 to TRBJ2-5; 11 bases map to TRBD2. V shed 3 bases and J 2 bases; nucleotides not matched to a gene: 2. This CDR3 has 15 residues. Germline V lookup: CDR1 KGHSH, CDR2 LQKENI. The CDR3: CASSPGLAVQETQYF. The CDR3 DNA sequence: TGTGCCAGCTCACCGGGACTAGCGGTTCAAGAGACCCAGTACTTC. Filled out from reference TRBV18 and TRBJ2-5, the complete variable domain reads NAGVMQNPRHLVRRRGQEARLRCSPMKGHSHVYWYRQLPEEGLKFMVYLQKENIIDESGMPKERFSAEFPKEGPSILRIQQVVRGDSAAYFCASSPGLAVQETQYFGPGTRLLVL.

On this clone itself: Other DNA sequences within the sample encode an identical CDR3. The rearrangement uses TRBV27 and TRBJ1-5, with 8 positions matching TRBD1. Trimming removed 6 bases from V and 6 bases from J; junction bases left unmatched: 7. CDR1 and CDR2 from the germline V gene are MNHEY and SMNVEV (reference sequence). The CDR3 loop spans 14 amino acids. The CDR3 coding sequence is TGTGCCAGCAGCCCACAGGGGGGTGGTCAGCCCCAGCATTTT. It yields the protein CASSPQGGGQPQHF.

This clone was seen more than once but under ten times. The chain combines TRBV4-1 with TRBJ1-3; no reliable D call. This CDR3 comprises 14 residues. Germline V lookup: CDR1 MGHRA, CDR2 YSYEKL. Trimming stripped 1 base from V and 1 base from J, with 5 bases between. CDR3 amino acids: CASSQGESGNTIYF. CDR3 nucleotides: TGCGCCAGCAGCCAAGGGGAATCTGGAAACACCATATATTTT.